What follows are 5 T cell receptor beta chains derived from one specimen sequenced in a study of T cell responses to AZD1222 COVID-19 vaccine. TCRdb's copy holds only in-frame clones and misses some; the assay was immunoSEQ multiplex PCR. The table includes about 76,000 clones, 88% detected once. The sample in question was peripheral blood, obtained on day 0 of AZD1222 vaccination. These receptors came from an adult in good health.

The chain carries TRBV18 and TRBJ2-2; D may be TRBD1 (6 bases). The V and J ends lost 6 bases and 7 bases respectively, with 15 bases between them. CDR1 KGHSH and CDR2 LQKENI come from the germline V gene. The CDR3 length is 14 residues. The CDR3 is CASSPDSLGGELFF. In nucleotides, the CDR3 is TGTGCCAGCTCGCCGGACAGTCTGGGCGGGGAGCTGTTTTTT.

CDR3 protein: CASSYSPGQGTETQYF. The CDR3 bases are TGTGCCAGCAGCTACAGCCCGGGACAGGGGACAGAGACCCAGTACTTC. The chain links TRBV3-1 (or the pseudogene TRBV3-2) to TRBJ2-5; the match to TRBD1 covers 10 bases. V lost 5 bases to trimming and J lost 4 bases; unmatched junction nucleotides: 10. This CDR3 comprises 16 residues. Germline V lookup: CDR1 LGHDT, CDR2 YNNKEL (reference sequence).

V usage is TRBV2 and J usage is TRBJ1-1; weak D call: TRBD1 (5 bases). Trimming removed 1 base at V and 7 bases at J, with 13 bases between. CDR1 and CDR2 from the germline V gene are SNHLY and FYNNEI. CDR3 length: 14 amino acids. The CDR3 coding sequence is TGTGCCAGCAGTGAAGTGGGGCCAACCCATGAAGCTTTCTTT. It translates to CASSEVGPTHEAFF.

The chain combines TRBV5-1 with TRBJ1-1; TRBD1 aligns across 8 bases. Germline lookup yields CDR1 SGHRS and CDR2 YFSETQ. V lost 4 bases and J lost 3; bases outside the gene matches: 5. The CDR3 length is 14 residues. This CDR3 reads CASSMGQADTEAFF. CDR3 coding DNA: TGCGCCAGCAGCATGGGACAGGCCGACACTGAAGCTTTCTTT.

CDR3 loop: CASSEDREGTDTQYF. The CDR3 DNA sequence: TGTGCCAGCAGTGAGGACAGGGAGGGCACAGATACGCAGTATTTT. V gene TRBV6-1 combines with J gene TRBJ2-3; 8 nucleotides line up with TRBD1. The germline V gene encodes CDR1 MNHNS and CDR2 SASEGT. Trimming cost V 3 bases and J 1 base; bases outside gene matches: 3. This CDR3 is 15 amino acids long.